A selection of T cell receptor beta chains follows, all from one sample in a study of Ad26.COV2.S vaccination and SARS-CoV-2 variants. Produced via immunoSEQ multiplex PCR; TCRdb's table is partial and in-frame only. Among about 400,000 clones listed, roughly 85% were seen once. The specimen comprised peripheral blood, sampled in a trial of Ad26.COV2.S vaccine versus placebo. The receptors shown here come from a person aged 18 to 65 who received the Ad26.COV2.S COVID-19 vaccine or a placebo. CDR3s include the opening cysteine and the closing phenylalanine or tryptophan. A D gene is named only where the DNA matches it firmly. Some rows have no size entry. The others give once, few or many, or a class for an expanded clone.

abundance	d_gene	v_gene	j_gene	CDR3nt	CDR3aa
few	-	TRBV5-1	TRBJ2-7	TGCGCCAGCAGCCATAGGGCCAGAGACTACGAGCAGTACTTC	CASSHRARDYEQYF
once	-	TRBV5-1	TRBJ2-5	TGCGCCAGCAGCTTGGGGGGCATTACGGAGACCCAGTACTTC	CASSLGGITETQYF
-	-	TRBV27	TRBJ1-1	TGTGCCAGCAGTTTAAAAGACACTCGGTCTGAAGCTTTCTTT	CASSLKDTRSEAFF
few	-	TRBV7-6	TRBJ1-3	TGTGCCAGCAGCCCCCTGGGCATATTAGGAAACACCATATATTTT	CASSPLGILGNTIYF
-	-	TRBV7-3	TRBJ2-2	TGTGCCAGCAGCTTAAGACGAGGAGCGGATACCGGGGAGCTGTTTTTT	CASSLRRGADTGELFF
-	-	TRBV23-1	TRBJ2-2	TGCGCCAGCAGTCACCCCGCAGGGTGGTGCACCGGGGAGCTGTTTTTT	CASSHPAGWCTGELFF
-	-	TRBV5-1	TRBJ2-1	TGCGCCAGCAGCTTGGACGGGGGATTCAATGAGCAGTTCTTC	CASSLDGGFNEQFF
-	-	TRBV5-4	TRBJ2-5	TGTGCCAGCAGCTACTTTGTATCCGAGACCCAGTACTTC	CASSYFVSETQYF
-	-	TRBV29-1	TRBJ1-2	TGCAGCGTTGAGGGTATTGGCGGCTACACCTTC	CSVEGIGGYTF
few	-	TRBV6-5	TRBJ2-6	TGTGCCAGCAGTTACTCGGCCCGCTCTGGGGCCAACGTCCTGACTTTC	CASSYSARSGANVLTF
-	-	TRBV4-1	TRBJ2-7	TGCGCCAGCAGCCAAGATTCCCGGGGCGGAACCGTATCCCAGTACTTC	CASSQDSRGGTVSQYF
-	-	TRBV7-2	TRBJ1-1	TGTGCCAGCAGCTCAACGAGCCGCGGACCTGAAGCTTTCTTT	CASSSTSRGPEAFF
-	TRBD1	TRBV19	TRBJ1-5	TGTGCCAGTACCACATCATTCGGGACAGAGGGAAAGCCCCAGCATTTT	CASTTSFGTEGKPQHF
-	-	TRBV7-2	TRBJ2-7	TGTGCCAGCAGCCAAAGTCGCCCGGGACAACGCTCCTACGAGCAGTACTTC	CASSQSRPGQRSYEQYF
once	TRBD2	TRBV27	TRBJ2-1	TGTGCCAGCAGTTTAATGGGACTAGCGGGGAATGAGCAGTTCTTC	CASSLMGLAGNEQFF
-	TRBD2	TRBV5-1	TRBJ2-1	TGCGCCAGCAGCATGACTAGCGGGAGTGCCGATGAGCAGTTCTTC	CASSMTSGSADEQFF
-	TRBD1	TRBV7-3	TRBJ2-1	TGTGCCAGCAGCTTAGGGGCAGGGGGTCCCCCTCCTCCCTACAATGAGCAGTTCTTC	CASSLGAGGPPPPYNEQFF
-	-	TRBV11-2	TRBJ1-4	TGTGCCAGTCGCTTCGGGGGCGGCGAAAAACTGTTTTTT	CASRFGGGEKLFF
-	-	TRBV15	TRBJ1-6	TGTGCCACCAGCAACCACCGATCACCCCTCCACTTT	CATSNHRSPLHF
-	TRBD1	TRBV5-1	TRBJ1-2	TGCGCCAGCAGCTTGGGGGCTACAGGGGGCTTCTATGGCTACACCTTC	CASSLGATGGFYGYTF
-	-	TRBV4-1	TRBJ2-1	TGCGCCAGCAGCCAGGTAGGCCTGACCACGAATGAGCAGTTCTTC	CASSQVGLTTNEQFF
-	-	TRBV16	TRBJ1-2	TGTGCCAGCAGCCGACTCCAGGCTAACTATGGCTACACCTTC	CASSRLQANYGYTF
-	-	TRBV6-5	TRBJ2-2	TGTGCCAGCAGCCGTCCCGGGACCTTCACCGGGGAGCTGTTTTTT	CASSRPGTFTGELFF
-	-	TRBV27	TRBJ2-2	TGTGCCAGCAGTTCCGGACTGGTTAACACCGGGGAGCTGTTTTTT	CASSSGLVNTGELFF
-	-	TRBV19	TRBJ2-7	TGTGCCAGTAGTATAGTATTAGGGCAGGCCTACGAGCAGTACTTC	CASSIVLGQAYEQYF
-	-	TRBV24-1	TRBJ2-7	TGTGCCACCAGTGATTCTGCCAAGCCCTACGAGCAGTACTTC	CATSDSAKPYEQYF
once	TRBD1	TRBV11-2	TRBJ1-4	TGTGCCAGCAGCTCCTATATCCGGGACAGGGACGAAAAACTGTTTTTT	CASSSYIRDRDEKLFF
-	TRBD1	TRBV4-1	TRBJ2-7	TGCGCCAGCAGCCAAGGGACAGGGCGTGTCTACGAGCAGTACTTC	CASSQGTGRVYEQYF
-	TRBD1	TRBV6-2/TRBV6-3	TRBJ2-2	TGTGCCAGCAGTAAGATTTGGGGACAGAGCTACACCGGGGAGCTGTTTTTT	CASSKIWGQSYTGELFF
-	-	TRBV2	TRBJ1-5	TGTGCCAGCAGGGCCGACAGCTTCAATCAGCCCCAGCATTTT	CASRADSFNQPQHF
-	-	TRBV27	TRBJ2-1	TGTGCCAGCAGTTTGGATCAGAGCTCCTACAATGAGCAGTTCTTC	CASSLDQSSYNEQFF